The 5 T cell receptor beta chains below were found in one sample sequenced in a study of control samples from healthy donors and cancer patients. The method was immunoSEQ multiplex PCR; TCRdb's version includes in-frame clones alone and lacks a portion of them. The profile shows under 65,000 clones, approximately 86% of them singletons. Sequenced: PBMCs. These receptors originate from a woman aged 45 to 65 with lung cancer.

The V and J genes are TRBV5-6 and TRBJ2-7; TRBD1 matches 8 bases. The CDR3 length is 14 residues. J was trimmed by 0 bases and V by 4 bases; bases with no gene match: 3. Looked up from germline, CDR1 is SGHDT and CDR2 is YYEEEE. CDR3 bases: TGTGCCAGCAGCCGGGGACAGGACTCCTACGAGCAGTACTTC. Translated, it gives CASSRGQDSYEQYF.

The gene calls are TRBV28 and TRBJ1-1; TRBD1 might be the D (5 bases). The V end was cut by 6 bases, the J end by 1 base, with 9 bases between. Germline loops: CDR1 MDHEN, CDR2 SYDVKM. The CDR3 consists of 13 residues. Here the CDR3 reads CASRKTANTEAFF. CDR3 nucleotide sequence: TGTGCCAGCAGAAAGACAGCGAACACTGAAGCTTTCTTT.

In this sample, this clone turned up a few times. This sequence joins TRBV5-1 and TRBJ1-2; D might be TRBD1 (5 bases). The CDR3 contains 13 residues. The germline gives CDR1 SGHRS, CDR2 YFSETQ. The V end lost 2 bases, the J end lost 8 bases, and 13 bases lay between the germline ends. Here the CDR3 reads CASSFGGSGGYTF. The CDR3 bases are TGCGCCAGCAGCTTTGGGGGAAGCGGGGGCTACACCTTC.

Here the CDR3 reads CASRGGTDGYTF. CDR3 coding DNA: TGTGCCAGCAGGGGAGGGACAGATGGCTACACCTTC. The rearrangement joins TRBV7-3 to TRBJ1-2; 7 positions match TRBD1. The J segment lost 6 bases and the V segment lost 6 bases, leaving 4 bases of the junction unmatched. Per germline, CDR1 SGHTA and CDR2 FQGTGA. This CDR3 comprises 12 residues.

This clone was recorded a few times. This rearrangement joins TRBV4-3 to TRBJ1-1; D unresolved. V was clipped by 1 base and J by 1 base, with 7 bases between them. The germline V gene has CDR1 LGHNA and CDR2 YSLEER. This CDR3 is built from 14 residues. For the CDR3, the DNA is TGCGCCAGCAGCCAAGGGACGGCGAACACTGAAGCTTTCTTT. The encoded protein is CASSQGTANTEAFF.